These T cell receptor beta chains were read from a single sample in a study of T-cell reconstitution after alpha-beta-depleted transplantation in children. TCRdb redid the calling of the PCR reads with MiXCR, one entry per CDR3 protein. The data contain 200,000 to 300,000 distinct CDR3 sequences, about 12% of them singletons. Sequencing was performed on PBMCs from the stem cell graft donor, taken from the stem cell graft. The receptors were sampled from a human donor who donated a stem cell graft to a child with acute lymphoblastic leukemia. The CDR3 runs from the conserved cysteine through the conserved F or W. Fields, in order: J gene, clone size, D gene, V gene, CDR3 DNA, CDR3 protein. The D gene is left open where the match is weak. Size values are once, few and many counts, or a class for expanded clones, and some rows have none.

TRBJ1-3 few NA TRBV20-1 TGCAGTGCTCTCGGTCCTGCCCCGGGTCCATTAGGAAACACCATATATTTT CSALGPAPGPLGNTIYF
TRBJ1-5 NA NA TRBV18 TGTGCCAGCTCACCAGGTAGCGATCAGCCCCAGCATTTT CASSPGSDQPQHF
TRBJ1-1 many NA TRBV4-3 TGCGCCAGCAGCAGGCAGGGGTCCCCTGAAGCTTTCTTT CASSRQGSPEAFF
TRBJ2-7 NA TRBD2 TRBV7-8 TGTGCCAGCAGCTTAGGGCCCGGAGCGGGAGGTCAATACGAGCAGTACTTC CASSLGPGAGGQYEQYF
TRBJ2-3 few NA TRBV4-2 TGTGCCAGCAGCCAAGAAGGGGGGGGGGCCGTCGCAGATACGCAGTATTTT CASSQEGGGAVADTQYF
TRBJ2-2 many TRBD1 TRBV5-1 TGCGCCAGCAGCGCCGGGACAGGGAACACCGGGGAGCTGTTTTTT CASSAGTGNTGELFF
TRBJ2-5 many NA TRBV27 TGTGCCAGCAGTCCGACAGGGAGGGGGACCCAGTACTTC CASSPTGRGTQYF
TRBJ2-5 few TRBD2 TRBV28 TGTGCCACCGGGGGGTTGGAAGAGACCCAGTACTTC CATGGLEETQYF
TRBJ1-2 NA TRBD1 TRBV4-3 TGCGCCAGCAGCCAAGATAGGACAGGGGGCGGCTATGGCTACACCTTC CASSQDRTGGGYGYTF
TRBJ2-7 many TRBD1 TRBV7-2 TGTGCCAGCAGCTTAGTCGGACAGGGGGCGGCCTACGAGCAGTACTTC CASSLVGQGAAYEQYF
TRBJ1-6 NA TRBD1 TRBV7-2 TGTGCCAGCAGCTTATGGGGGACAGGAAATTCACCCCTCCACTTT CASSLWGTGNSPLHF
TRBJ2-7 many NA TRBV27 TGTGCCAGCGACGGGGACTCCTACGAGCAGTACTTC CASDGDSYEQYF
TRBJ2-7 many TRBD1 TRBV7-9 TGTGCCAGCAGCTTTACCGGGACAGGGCCCTACGAGCAGTACTTC CASSFTGTGPYEQYF
TRBJ2-3 NA NA TRBV19 TGTGCCAGTAGTATCTTTCATTTTTTCATAGGACACGCAATCTTCACAGATACGCAGTATTTT CASSIFHFFIGHAIFTDTQYF
TRBJ2-7 many TRBD1 TRBV6-5 TGTGCCAGCAGTTCGACAGGGGACGAGCAGTACTTC CASSSTGDEQYF
TRBJ1-1 many NA TRBV7-9 TGTGCCAGCAGCCAGACACGTCCTGACACTGAAGCTTTCTTT CASSQTRPDTEAFF
TRBJ2-7 many TRBD2 TRBV20-1 TGCAGTGCTAGAGACGCTAGCGGGGGGTCCTACGAGCAGTACTTC CSARDASGGSYEQYF
TRBJ2-3 many TRBD2 TRBV2 TGTGCCAGCAGTGAATCAGCGGGGGGGCCGGGAGATACGCAGTATTTT CASSESAGGPGDTQYF
TRBJ1-1 many NA TRBV28 TGTGCCAGCAGTTCCTTGGGGGGTTCGGGACATTTAGTCACTGAAGCTTTCTTT CASSSLGGSGHLVTEAFF
TRBJ2-7 many NA TRBV20-1 TGCAGTGCTAGCAGATGGGGGGAACGGTTCTACGAGCAGTACTTC CSASRWGERFYEQYF
TRBJ2-1 NA TRBD2 TRBV28 TGTGCCAGCAGCCTTTTTGCGGGAGGGACGGGGGGATACAATGAGCAGTTCTTC CASSLFAGGTGGYNEQFF
TRBJ2-7 many NA TRBV9 TGTGCCAGCAGCGGAGGTCCCCAGGGCTACGAGCAGTACTTC CASSGGPQGYEQYF
TRBJ1-1 many TRBD1 TRBV15 TGTGCCACCAGCAGGGAACAGGGGACCACTGAAGCTTTCTTT CATSREQGTTEAFF
TRBJ2-7 many TRBD1 TRBV12-3/TRBV12-4 TGTGCCAGCAGTTCAGGGACAGGGGTGTTTGAGCAGTACTTC CASSSGTGVFEQYF
TRBJ1-5 few NA TRBV6-9 TGTGCCAGCAGTTTGACAGCCCAGGCTTTCGATAGCAATCAGCCCCAGCATTTT CASSLTAQAFDSNQPQHF
TRBJ2-1 many TRBD1 TRBV5-1 TGCGCCAGCAGCTCGGGACAGGGCAGAGATGAGCAGTTCTTC CASSSGQGRDEQFF
TRBJ1-5 many NA TRBV5-1 TGCGCCAGCAGCGAAGGGGACCGCAATCAGCCCCAGCATTTT CASSEGDRNQPQHF
TRBJ2-5 NA TRBD2 TRBV6-1 TGTGCCAGCAGTCCGGGACTAGCGGGCCAGTACTTC CASSPGLAGQYF
TRBJ2-7 many TRBD2 TRBV12-3/TRBV12-4 TGTGCCAGCAGTTTTCCTAGCGGCTCCTACGAGCAGTACTTC CASSFPSGSYEQYF
TRBJ2-5 NA TRBD1 TRBV19 TGTGCCAGTAGTTCCGGGACAGGCGAACCGAGAGAGACCCAGTACTTC CASSSGTGEPRETQYF
TRBJ2-3 many TRBD1 TRBV10-3 TGTGCCATCAGCAGGGGGCTCACAGATACGCAGTATTTT CAISRGLTDTQYF
TRBJ2-2 once NA TRBV6-2/TRBV6-3 TGTGCCAGCAGTTACTCCGGGGCAAGGGGTTCCACCGGGGAGCTGTTTTTT CASSYSGARGSTGELFF
TRBJ1-5 many TRBD1 TRBV20-1 TGCAGTGCTTTCGACAGGGGCCAGCCCCAGCATTTT CSAFDRGQPQHF
TRBJ2-7 many NA TRBV10-2 TGCGCCAGCATGCAGGGAGAGTACGAGCAGTACTTC CASMQGEYEQYF
TRBJ1-2 NA NA TRBV29-1 TGCAGCCTCTGGACAGCGGAATTCGGAGGCTACACCTTC CSLWTAEFGGYTF
TRBJ2-1 NA TRBD2 TRBV20-1 TGCAGTGCTGGAGCTCCCCGGGGGGGCTCCTACAATGAGCAGTTCTTC CSAGAPRGGSYNEQFF
TRBJ1-2 many NA TRBV28 TGTGCCAGCAGTTTCCTAGACGGACAGCGGGGGTATGGCTACACCTTC CASSFLDGQRGYGYTF
TRBJ2-1 many TRBD2 TRBV24-1 TGTGCCACCAGTGAGCCCGGGACTAGCGGGTTGGAGCAGTTCTTC CATSEPGTSGLEQFF
TRBJ2-1 NA NA TRBV5-1 TGCGCCAGCAGCTTGGGGCCCTCGGGATACAATGAGCAGTTCTTC CASSLGPSGYNEQFF
TRBJ1-5 many NA TRBV7-2 TGTGCCAGCAGCCAGGGTAGAAATCAGCCCCAGCATTTT CASSQGRNQPQHF
TRBJ2-7 many TRBD2 TRBV12-3/TRBV12-4 TGTGCCAGCAGTTTTCCGATACAGGGTGATCTAGCGGGACATATCCACGAGCAGTACTTC CASSFPIQGDLAGHIHEQYF
TRBJ1-6 many NA TRBV12-3/TRBV12-4 TGTGCCAGCGGCCGGGACGGTAATTCACCCCTCCACTTT CASGRDGNSPLHF
TRBJ2-1 many NA TRBV9 TGTGCCAGCAGCGGGAACAGGGCACCTGAGGGCTACAATGAGCAGTTCTTC CASSGNRAPEGYNEQFF
TRBJ1-2 many TRBD1 TRBV5-1 TGCGCCAGCAGCTCGACAGGGGAAGGAGGCTACACCTTC CASSSTGEGGYTF
TRBJ2-5 many NA TRBV7-2 TGTGCCAGCAGCCCCTCGTTGGAGACCCAGTACTTC CASSPSLETQYF
TRBJ1-1 many NA TRBV7-9 TGTGCCAGCAGCTTGAACGGGGGGACTGAAGCTTTCTTT CASSLNGGTEAFF
TRBJ1-5 many NA TRBV30 TGTGCCTGGAGTGTACAACCCTGGGGCCAGCCCCAGCATTTT CAWSVQPWGQPQHF
TRBJ2-1 many NA TRBV29-1 TGCAGCGTACTAAGCGGAGGACGGTACAATGAGCAGTTCTTC CSVLSGGRYNEQFF
TRBJ2-6 many NA TRBV29-1 TGCAGCGCCGAAGGGGGTGTGGCCAACGTCCTGACTTTC CSAEGGVANVLTF
TRBJ2-3 many NA TRBV7-9 TGTGCCAGCTCTAGGGCAACAGATACGCAGTATTTT CASSRATDTQYF
TRBJ2-1 many TRBD2 TRBV28 TGTGCCAGCTCTAGCGGGGGTTACCTTAATGAGCAGTTCTTC CASSSGGYLNEQFF
TRBJ2-2 many TRBD2 TRBV29-1 TGCAGCGTTGATTTGCGCGGGCGGGAGGGCTTCGGCGGGGAGCTGTTTTTT CSVDLRGREGFGGELFF